What follows is one T cell receptor beta chain and its context. The data derive from a study of blood T cell repertoires in COVID-19. Study-level background: Sources were T cells, B-cell-depleted T cells, or PBMCs; the material itself was cDNA or gDNA.

The protocol was immunoSEQ multiplex PCR, while the TCRdb copy is restricted to in-frame clones and leaves out a portion. The data contain under 80,000 clones, about 88% of them singletons. The CDR3 runs to 15 residues. Germline V CDR1 and CDR2: MGHDK, SYGVNS. V was clipped by 1 base and J by 2 bases; unmatched bases: 5. The TCR was taken from a man aged 65 to 85 with active COVID-19. Material for sequencing was peripheral blood. This chain uses TRBV25-1 with TRBJ2-7; TRBD1 agrees at 7 bases. CDR3 bases: TGTGCCAGCAGTGAATGGGGACAGAGTGCCTACGAGCAGTACTTC. Encoded protein: CASSEWGQSAYEQYF.